The clone carrying this T cell receptor (beta chain) was counted once. The antigen is undetermined. This sample is drawn from a study of memory CD4+ T cells and cytomegalovirus serostatus. About the study: Donors were healthy Belgian adults, several CMV seropositive and 24 seronegative. Points from the study as a whole: About 40% of the 164 known CMV-associated TCRbeta sequences appeared in CD4+ memory. The CMV-associated TCR signature appears largely within the CD4+ memory repertoire.

In germline, CDR1 is SGHRS, CDR2 YFSETQ. J was trimmed by 2 bases and V by 0 bases; bases with no gene match: 4. The CDR3 covers 15 residues. Clones were read by immunoSEQ multiplex PCR, and TCRdb kept only the in-frame ones, dropping some. The data contain roughly 76,000 clones, approximately 78% of them seen just once; the ten biggest clones take up 2.5% to 3%. The sort gate was single viable CD3+CD4+CD8-CD45RO+ cells for memory CD4+ T cells. CD4+ T cells were isolated by positive magnetic selection. The specimen sequenced was memory CD4+ T cells from blood. The V and J genes are TRBV5-1 and TRBJ1-1; 7 positions agree with TRBD1. The source of this sequence is an adult in good health and CMV-seropositive. The CDR3 region has the DNA TGCGCCAGCAGCTTGGGACAGGGTTATAACACTGAAGCTTTCTTT. This encodes CASSLGQGYNTEAFF.